The subject of this entry is one T cell receptor (beta chain). Its antigen is not identified. Prior autoimmune disease or systemic immunosuppression barred patients. This sample is drawn from a study of OX40 agonist ivuxolimab in advanced cancers. Study-wide results and limits: In the 0.1-3.0 mg/kg groups, partial responders showed among the lowest expansion.

Germline V gene lookup returns CDR1 KGHSH and CDR2 LQKENI. Trimming took off 4 bases at V and 5 bases at J, with 11 bases between the two ends. The CDR3 contains 13 residues. Measured with immunoSEQ multiplex PCR; TCRdb has only the in-frame clones, and not every one. The data show around 74,000 clones, roughly 90% seen once. The V call is TRBV18, the J call TRBJ1-1; tentative D call: TRBD1 (5 bases). The sequence derives from an adult with an advanced solid tumor such as melanoma, head and neck, liver or kidney cancer. The source material was CD4+ or CD8+ T cells sorted from blood, sampled in a trial of the OX40 agonist ivuxolimab. This chain's CDR3 is CASSRDAGTEAFF. The CDR3 coding sequence is TGTGCCAGCTCACGGGACGCGGGAACTGAAGCTTTCTTT. Combining the CDR3 with reference TRBV18 and TRBJ1-1 gives the whole variable domain NAGVMQNPRHLVRRRGQEARLRCSPMKGHSHVYWYRQLPEEGLKFMVYLQKENIIDESGMPKERFSAEFPKEGPSILRIQQVVRGDSAAYFCASSRDAGTEAFFGQGTRLTVV.